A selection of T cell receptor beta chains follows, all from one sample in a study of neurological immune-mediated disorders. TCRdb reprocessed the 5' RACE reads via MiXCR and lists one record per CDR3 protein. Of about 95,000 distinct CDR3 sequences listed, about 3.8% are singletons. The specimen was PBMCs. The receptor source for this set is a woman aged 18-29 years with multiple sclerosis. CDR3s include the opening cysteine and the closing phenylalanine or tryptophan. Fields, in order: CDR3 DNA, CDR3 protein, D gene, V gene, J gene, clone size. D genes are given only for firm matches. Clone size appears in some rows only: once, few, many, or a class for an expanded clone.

CDR3nt: TGCAGTATAAAACTCGACAGGGGTGGCAATCAGTACTTC
CDR3aa: CSIKLDRGGNQYF
d_gene: TRBD1
v_gene: TRBV20-1
j_gene: TRBJ2-7
abundance: many

CDR3nt: TGTGCCACCAGACTGGGAAACACCGGGGAGCTGTTTTTT
CDR3aa: CATRLGNTGELFF
d_gene: NA
v_gene: TRBV28
j_gene: TRBJ2-2
abundance: many

CDR3nt: TGTGCCAGCAGCTTGCCCCTGGGCCCCTCCTCGAACACTGAAGCTTTCTTT
CDR3aa: CASSLPLGPSSNTEAFF
d_gene: NA
v_gene: TRBV5-8
j_gene: TRBJ1-1
abundance: many

CDR3nt: TGCAGTGCTAGCGTGCAGCCGAACACTGAAGCTTTCTTT
CDR3aa: CSASVQPNTEAFF
d_gene: NA
v_gene: TRBV20-1
j_gene: TRBJ1-1
abundance: many

CDR3nt: TGTGCCAGCACCAACGACGGGGTGGGCCCCCACACCGGGGAGCTGTTTTTT
CDR3aa: CASTNDGVGPHTGELFF
d_gene: NA
v_gene: TRBV6-4
j_gene: TRBJ2-2
abundance: many

CDR3nt: TGTGCCAGCAGTCCAACTAGCACCGATACGCAGTATTTT
CDR3aa: CASSPTSTDTQYF
d_gene: NA
v_gene: TRBV7-3
j_gene: TRBJ2-3
abundance: many

CDR3nt: TGTGCCAGCAGCTTACTTCACTATGGCTACACCTTC
CDR3aa: CASSLLHYGYTF
d_gene: NA
v_gene: TRBV5-6
j_gene: TRBJ1-2
abundance: many

CDR3nt: TGTGCCAGCAGCTTACAGGGGTCCTCCTACAATGAGCAGTTCTTC
CDR3aa: CASSLQGSSYNEQFF
d_gene: NA
v_gene: TRBV7-2
j_gene: TRBJ2-1
abundance: many

CDR3nt: TGCAGCGTTGAAAGCCTAGATACAGATACGCAGTATTTT
CDR3aa: CSVESLDTDTQYF
d_gene: NA
v_gene: TRBV29-1
j_gene: TRBJ2-3
abundance: many

CDR3nt: TGCGCCAGCAGCTCGACTAGCGGGGCCCCAGATACGCAGTATTTT
CDR3aa: CASSSTSGAPDTQYF
d_gene: TRBD2
v_gene: TRBV5-1
j_gene: TRBJ2-3
abundance: many

CDR3nt: TGTGCCAGCAGCTTGAATGGGGTCCGTGGGGAGGAGCAGTTCTTC
CDR3aa: CASSLNGVRGEEQFF
d_gene: NA
v_gene: TRBV5-4
j_gene: TRBJ2-1
abundance: NA

CDR3nt: TGTGCCAGCAGCTCGCCTGGAAGCGAGCAGTACTTC
CDR3aa: CASSSPGSEQYF
d_gene: NA
v_gene: TRBV9
j_gene: TRBJ2-7
abundance: many

CDR3nt: TGTGCCAGCACCGGGACAGGGGGCTTTGAAAAACTGTTTTTT
CDR3aa: CASTGTGGFEKLFF
d_gene: TRBD1
v_gene: TRBV2
j_gene: TRBJ1-4
abundance: NA

CDR3nt: TGTGCCAGCAGCCCTATAGCGGGAGCTGGAAATGAGCAGTTCTTC
CDR3aa: CASSPIAGAGNEQFF
d_gene: TRBD2
v_gene: TRBV11-2
j_gene: TRBJ2-1
abundance: many

CDR3nt: TGTGCCAGCAGCCACAGGGCACCCTATGGCTACACCTTC
CDR3aa: CASSHRAPYGYTF
d_gene: NA
v_gene: TRBV6-1
j_gene: TRBJ1-2
abundance: many

CDR3nt: TGTGCCAGCAGCTTAATGTTAGCGGGAGTCAATGAGCAGTTCTTC
CDR3aa: CASSLMLAGVNEQFF
d_gene: TRBD2
v_gene: TRBV7-2
j_gene: TRBJ2-1
abundance: many

CDR3nt: TGCAGTGCGGATCCGGGACAGGGGCAATACGAGCAGTACTTC
CDR3aa: CSADPGQGQYEQYF
d_gene: TRBD1
v_gene: TRBV20-1
j_gene: TRBJ2-7
abundance: many

CDR3nt: TGTGCCAGCAGCCTTAGCGGGGGAGCGAACACCGGGGAGCTGTTTTTT
CDR3aa: CASSLSGGANTGELFF
d_gene: TRBD2
v_gene: TRBV7-2
j_gene: TRBJ2-2
abundance: many

CDR3nt: TGTGCCAGCAGCTTAGTGGGGTCAAACACCGGGGAGCTGTTTTTT
CDR3aa: CASSLVGSNTGELFF
d_gene: NA
v_gene: TRBV7-2
j_gene: TRBJ2-2
abundance: many

CDR3nt: TGCAGTGCTCGTAACGGACTAGCGGGATACGAGCAGTACTTC
CDR3aa: CSARNGLAGYEQYF
d_gene: TRBD2
v_gene: TRBV20-1
j_gene: TRBJ2-7
abundance: many

CDR3nt: TGCAGTGCTAGCCCCGGGGGGAGGGCCCGTTTGGAGACCCAGTACTTC
CDR3aa: CSASPGGRARLETQYF
d_gene: TRBD2
v_gene: TRBV20-1
j_gene: TRBJ2-5
abundance: many

CDR3nt: TGCGCCAGCAGCCAAGAGACTAGGGGAGCCAGTGGGGCCACAGATACGCAGTATTTT
CDR3aa: CASSQETRGASGATDTQYF
d_gene: NA
v_gene: TRBV4-3
j_gene: TRBJ2-3
abundance: many

CDR3nt: TGTGCCAGCAGCTTGTGGGACGGGGTTTCGGAGCAGTACTTC
CDR3aa: CASSLWDGVSEQYF
d_gene: NA
v_gene: TRBV5-5
j_gene: TRBJ2-7
abundance: many

CDR3nt: TGTGCCAGCAGCCTAGGGGAATCGGCTTTCAATGAGCAGTTCTTC
CDR3aa: CASSLGESAFNEQFF
d_gene: NA
v_gene: TRBV7-3
j_gene: TRBJ2-1
abundance: few

CDR3nt: TGTGCCAGCAGCGAGTACGGCGGGGCAGGGGGCTACGAGCAGTACTTC
CDR3aa: CASSEYGGAGGYEQYF
d_gene: NA
v_gene: TRBV5-6
j_gene: TRBJ2-7
abundance: many

CDR3nt: TGTGCCAGCAGCTCGGGGCCGGCCATCTCTGGAAACACCATATATTTT
CDR3aa: CASSSGPAISGNTIYF
d_gene: NA
v_gene: TRBV7-3
j_gene: TRBJ1-3
abundance: many

CDR3nt: TGTGCCAGCAGCTTGGTTGGTCCCTACGAGCAGTACTTC
CDR3aa: CASSLVGPYEQYF
d_gene: NA
v_gene: TRBV5-5
j_gene: TRBJ2-7
abundance: many

CDR3nt: TGCAGTGCTTACCTCGCGGGATCCTACGAGCAGTACTTC
CDR3aa: CSAYLAGSYEQYF
d_gene: NA
v_gene: TRBV20-1
j_gene: TRBJ2-7
abundance: NA